These 23 T cell receptor beta chains share one sample of origin, sequenced in a study of Ad26.COV2.S vaccination and SARS-CoV-2 variants. The treatment denotes: roughly 18 received Ad26.COV2.S at low or high dose, single or two shots; about 5 received placebo; per-sample allocation not given. The investigators took samples on day 63 after the first vaccine or placebo injection. Produced via immunoSEQ multiplex PCR; TCRdb's table is partial and in-frame only. This sample has 360,000 or so clones, with 89% found just once. This sample comprised peripheral blood, obtained in a trial of Ad26.COV2.S vaccine versus placebo. The receptors originated from a person aged 18-60 years who received the Ad26.COV2.S COVID-19 vaccine or a placebo.

The chain links TRBV6-6 to TRBJ2-7; 11 positions agree with TRBD2. V was clipped by 5 bases and J by 3 bases; unmatched bases: 15. CDR3 length: 18 residues. CDR1 MNHNY and CDR2 SVGAGI come from the germline V gene (reference sequence). CDR3 nucleotide sequence: TGTGCCAGCAGTCCCGTAGGGCTTAGCGGGAGGGCCATCTACGAGCAGTACTTC. This encodes CASSPVGLSGRAIYEQYF.

The chain combines TRBV7-2 with TRBJ1-4; possible D gene TRBD1, 5 bases. Germline V gene lookup returns CDR1 SGHTA and CDR2 FQGNSA. This CDR3 contains 14 residues. V was trimmed by 5 bases and J by 6 bases, leaving 13 bases between them. In nucleotides, the CDR3 is TGTGCCAGCAGCCTCTGGAGGGACGATGAAAAACTGTTTTTT. Translated: CASSLWRDDEKLFF.

V usage is TRBV19 and J usage is TRBJ2-7; 8 nucleotides match TRBD1. This CDR3 spans 14 amino acids. With 4 bases clipped from V and 2 bases from J, the junction kept 4 bases outside the gene matches. Germline V lookup: CDR1 LNHDA, CDR2 SQIVND (reference sequence). Here the CDR3 reads CASSTRGLTYEQYF. For the CDR3, the DNA is TGTGCCAGTAGTACCAGGGGGCTGACCTACGAGCAGTACTTC.

The rearrangement links TRBV19 to TRBJ1-5; D unresolved. CDR1 is LNHDA, CDR2 SQIVND, per germline (reference sequence). V lost 3 bases to trimming and J lost 3 bases, with 15 bases between them. The CDR3 is made up of 16 amino acids. The DNA of the CDR3 is TGTGCCAGTAGTATTGGCATCGGAGTAAACAATCAGCCCCAGCATTTT. It encodes CASSIGIGVNNQPQHF.

The chain links TRBV30 to TRBJ2-7; unclear D gene. Germline V CDR1 and CDR2: GTSNPN, SVGIG (reference sequence). Trimming took off 3 bases at V and 5 bases at J, with 11 bases between the two ends. This CDR3 has 12 amino acids. Here the CDR3 reads CAWRTWEDEQYF. The CDR3 coding sequence is TGTGCCTGGAGGACATGGGAAGACGAGCAGTACTTC.

The rearrangement joins TRBV6-4 to TRBJ2-1, with TRBD2 matching 13 bases. This CDR3 contains 15 residues. Per the germline V gene, CDR1 is MRHNA and CDR2 is SNTAGT. J lost 8 bases, V lost 2 bases, and 3 bases had no gene match. The CDR3 is CASSDRTSGSDEQFF. The CDR3 DNA is TGTGCCAGCAGTGACAGGACTAGCGGGAGTGATGAGCAGTTCTTC.

The table lists this clone with many counts. The rearrangement links TRBV4-1 to TRBJ2-6; 12 bases are shared with TRBD2. Germline V lookup: CDR1 MGHRA, CDR2 YSYEKL. The V gene end was trimmed by 5 bases and the J gene end by 0 bases; junction bases not matched to a gene: 5. This CDR3 spans 18 amino acids. The CDR3 sequence is CASSSGLAGSSGANVLTF. CDR3 bases: TGCGCCAGCAGCTCGGGACTAGCGGGCTCCTCTGGGGCCAACGTCCTGACTTTC.

The chain has TRBV6-5 and TRBJ2-7; D is uncertain. The CDR3 loop spans 11 amino acids. Germline V gene sequence: CDR1 MNHEY, CDR2 SVGAGI. The V and J ends lost 2 bases and 5 bases respectively, with 4 bases between them. DNA of the CDR3: TGTGCCAGCAGTTACGAACACGAGCAGTACTTC. Translation: CASSYEHEQYF.

The DNA of the CDR3 is TGTGCCAGCAGTCCCCGGGTCTACAATGAGCAGTTCTTC. Its translation: CASSPRVYNEQFF. V and J are TRBV27 and TRBJ2-1; D unclear. Trimming removed 5 bases at V and 3 bases at J, with 8 bases between. Germline-derived CDR1 and CDR2 are MNHEY and SMNVEV (reference sequence). The CDR3 has 13 residues.

This clone turned up a few times. The gene calls are TRBV5-5 and TRBJ2-3; D remains unclear. Germline loops: CDR1 SGHKS, CDR2 YYEKEE (reference sequence). V shed 2 bases and J shed 3 bases, with 7 bases lying between them. The CDR3 has 13 amino acids. CDR3 region: CASSLGLTDTQYF. The CDR3 DNA reads as TGTGCCAGCAGCTTAGGGTTGACAGATACGCAGTATTTT.

This chain connects TRBV10-3 to TRBJ1-4, with 9 positions matching TRBD1. The germline V gene encodes CDR1 ENHRY and CDR2 SYGVKD. J gave up 0 bases and V 4 bases, and 12 bases lay outside the gene matches. CDR3 length equals 19 residues. DNA for the CDR3: TGTGCCATCAGTGGTCCCTCCGGGACAGGGCCATCAACTAATGAAAAACTGTTTTTT. This encodes CAISGPSGTGPSTNEKLFF.

V gene TRBV5-6 combines with J gene TRBJ2-5, with D hard to call. Germline values: CDR1 SGHDT, CDR2 YYEEEE. V was clipped by 2 bases and J by 3 bases, with 14 bases between them. The CDR3 contains 15 residues. The CDR3 nucleotides are TGTGCCAGCAGCTTAACGTTGTTAAGGAAAGAGACCCAGTACTTC. Translating gives CASSLTLLRKETQYF.

The V gene is TRBV19, the J gene TRBJ1-6; the match to TRBD1 covers 7 bases. The germline V gene encodes CDR1 LNHDA and CDR2 SQIVND (reference sequence). Trimming cost V 6 bases and J 5 bases; bases outside gene matches: 4. The CDR3 runs to 14 residues. CDR3 DNA: TGTGCCAGTAGAGCCGGGACAGATAATTCACCCCTCCACTTT. Encoded protein: CASRAGTDNSPLHF.

The chain joins TRBV11-2 to TRBJ2-2, with D possibly TRBD2 on 6 matching bases. Germline CDR1 and CDR2: SGHAT and FQNNGV. CDR3 length equals 17 residues. Trimming pared 1 base from V and 0 bases from J, leaving 12 bases between. The chain's CDR3 is CASSLVGDSSNTGELFF. For the CDR3, the DNA is TGTGCCAGCAGCTTAGTAGGGGACTCGTCGAACACCGGGGAGCTGTTTTTT.

This clone was counted once. In DNA form, the CDR3 reads TGTGCCAGCAGCTCTCTTAGCGAGCAGTACTTC. Translation: CASSSLSEQYF. V and J are TRBV3-1 (or the pseudogene TRBV3-2) and TRBJ2-7, with D unresolved. The V end lost 5 bases, the J end lost 6 bases, and 8 bases lay between the germline ends. CDR3 size: 11 residues. The germline V gene encodes CDR1 LGHDT and CDR2 YNNKEL (reference sequence).

V is TRBV2 and J is TRBJ2-7; 12 bases map to TRBD2. The V gene's germline CDR1 is SNHLY and CDR2 FYNNEI. The CDR3 is made up of 15 amino acids. V dropped 6 bases and J dropped 0; count of bases not matched to a gene: 3. CDR3 region: CASSGTSGPSYEQYF. CDR3 DNA: TGTGCCAGCAGCGGGACTAGCGGGCCCTCCTACGAGCAGTACTTC.

The rearrangement joins TRBV7-3 to TRBJ1-6; D is ambiguous. This CDR3 is built from 13 residues. Trimming shortened V by 3 bases and J by 6 bases, and 6 bases separated the two germline ends. Germline CDR1 is SGHTA and CDR2 is FQGTGA. DNA for the CDR3: TGTGCCAGCAGCTTCGCCCTTAATTCACCCCTCCACTTT. Translating it yields CASSFALNSPLHF.

V and J are TRBV6-5 and TRBJ1-1; TRBD1 matches 11 bases. V gave up 6 bases and J gave up 11 bases; unmatched junction bases: 5. From germline, CDR1 is MNHEY and CDR2 SVGAGI. CDR3 length: 12 amino acids. The CDR3 sequence: CASRRDRGYAFF. In DNA, the CDR3 is TGTGCCAGCAGACGGGACAGGGGGTACGCTTTCTTT.

The rearrangement links TRBV28 to TRBJ1-4; D unclear. Trimming left V 4 bases short and J 6 bases short, with 18 bases between. CDR1 is MDHEN, CDR2 SYDVKM, per germline. The CDR3 loop spans 16 amino acids. CDR3 sequence reads: CASSSPIVGRDEKLFF. In nucleotides, the CDR3 is TGTGCCAGCAGTTCGCCGATTGTTGGTCGGGATGAAAAACTGTTTTTT.

The V call is TRBV5-1, the J call TRBJ2-3; D perhaps matches TRBD2 (5 bases). Trimming took off 0 bases at V and 4 bases at J, with 6 bases between the two ends. CDR3 length: 13 residues. CDR1 is SGHRS, CDR2 YFSETQ, per germline. CDR3 region: CASSLAGADTQYF. The CDR3 nucleotides are TGCGCCAGCAGCTTGGCCGGGGCAGATACGCAGTATTTT. Full variable domain (remainder filled in from reference TRBV5-1 and TRBJ2-3): KAGVTQTPRYLIKTRGQQVTLSCSPISGHRSVSWYQQTPGQGLQFLFEYFSETQRNKGNFPGRFSGRQFSNSRSEMNVSTLELGDSALYLCASSLAGADTQYFGPGTRLTVL.

This chain uses TRBV12-5 with TRBJ2-4, with D maybe TRBD1 (5 bases). The CDR3 spans 16 residues. V gave up 0 bases and J gave up 0 bases, with 9 bases separating them. From germline, CDR1 is LGHNT and CDR2 FRNRAP. CDR3 region: CASGLVHRRAKNIQYF. DNA for the CDR3: TGTGCTAGTGGTTTGGTCCACAGGAGAGCCAAAAACATTCAGTACTTC. The full variable domain, its missing parts supplied by reference TRBV12-5 and TRBJ2-4, is DARVTQTPRHKVTEMGQEVTMRCQPILGHNTVFWYRQTMMQGLELLAYFRNRAPLDDSGMPKDRFSAEMPDATLATLKIQPSEPRDSAVYFCASGLVHRRAKNIQYFGAGTRLSVL.

The gene calls are TRBV19 and TRBJ2-3; 13 nucleotides match TRBD2. V shed 5 bases, J shed 5 bases, and the junction held 7 bases outside the gene matches. This CDR3 comprises 16 residues. Germline CDR1 reads LNHDA; CDR2 reads SQIVND (reference sequence). CDR3: CASSGRLAGGRDTQYF. The CDR3 coding sequence is TGTGCCAGTAGTGGTCGACTAGCGGGAGGTAGAGATACGCAGTATTTT.

The chain has TRBV9 and TRBJ2-7; D might be TRBD1 or TRBD2, each matching 6 bases. This CDR3 is 16 amino acids long. CDR1 SGDLS and CDR2 YYNGEE come from the germline V gene. V shed 0 bases and J shed 2 bases, with 15 bases lying between them. The DNA for the CDR3 is TGTGCCAGCAGCGTAGAAATGGGGGGCGCACCCTACGAGCAGTACTTC. It encodes CASSVEMGGAPYEQYF.